These 18 T cell receptor beta chains share one sample of origin, sequenced in a study of T cells in Graves' hyperthyroidism and ophthalmopathy. The source material, RNA transcripts, was used to amplify TCR beta CDR3 regions. First-round RT-PCR with HTBI primers amplified the TCR CDR3 region. TCRdb processed the multiplex PCR reads anew with MiXCR; each CDR3 protein has one entry. The repertoire holds roughly 740,000 distinct CDR3 sequences, with over 15% as singletons. The sequencing sample was made of blood. The origin of the receptors is a young man with Graves' hyperthyroidism.

There are a few counts of this clonotype. The J gene is TRBJ2-1, the V gene TRBV2; 10 bases are a match to TRBD2. The germline V gene encodes CDR1 SNHLY and CDR2 FYNNEI. The CDR3 length is 15 residues. V trimming: 5 bases; J trimming: 0 bases; junction bases outside the gene matches: 1. CDR3 sequence: CASSTSGASYNEQFF. In DNA form, the CDR3 reads TGTGCCAGCAGTACTAGCGGGGCCTCCTACAATGAGCAGTTCTTC.

This clonotype was seen a few times. V gene TRBV7-8 combines with J gene TRBJ1-2, with 7 bases lining up with TRBD1. Germline V gene data show CDR1 as SGHVS and CDR2 as FQNEAQ. This CDR3 region has 12 residues. With 5 bases clipped from V and 10 bases from J, the junction kept 7 bases outside the gene matches. The CDR3 nucleotides read TGTGCCAGCAGCCCGATCAGGGGGGACTACACCTTC. Translation gives CASSPIRGDYTF.

There are many counts of this clonotype. V is TRBV7-2 and J is TRBJ2-1; 9 nucleotides line up with TRBD1. Germline V lookup: CDR1 SGHTA, CDR2 FQGNSA. V lost 5 bases and J lost 7; bases outside the gene matches: 6. CDR3 size: 14 residues. The CDR3 region is CASSLQGAMNEQFF. As DNA, the CDR3 is TGTGCCAGCAGCCTACAGGGGGCAATGAATGAGCAGTTCTTC.

This clonotype was counted many times. The chain joins TRBV13 to TRBJ1-2; TRBD1 matches at 7 bases. This CDR3 contains 15 residues. The junction had 12 bases not matched to a gene; V was cut back by 4 bases and J by 7 bases. The germline V gene has CDR1 PRHDT and CDR2 FYEKMQ (reference sequence). CDR3 sequence: CASSSRRQGGSGYTF. DNA for the CDR3: TGTGCCAGCAGCTCCCGGAGGCAGGGGGGCTCTGGCTACACCTTC.

Many counts were recorded for this clonotype. The V and J genes are TRBV12-3 or TRBV12-4 and TRBJ2-2; D gene uncertain. Trimming stripped 3 bases from V and 6 bases from J, with 8 bases between. CDR3 size: 13 residues. The CDR3 DNA reads TGTGCCAGCAGTTTCTCTTTGGCCGGGGAGCTGTTTTTT. Translation gives CASSFSLAGELFF.

This clonotype was observed at least ten times. V usage is TRBV6-2 or TRBV6-3 and J usage is TRBJ1-1; D not resolved. Germline values: CDR1 MNHEY, CDR2 SVGEGT. The CDR3 is 13 amino acids. Between the trimmed V and J ends, which lost 6 bases and 3 bases, there was a span of 11 bases. The DNA of the CDR3 is TGTGCCAGCAGCCCCAATATAGACACTGAAGCTTTCTTT. It yields the protein CASSPNIDTEAFF.

This clonotype was counted a few times. V gene TRBV27 combines with J gene TRBJ1-4, with TRBD1 identical over 10 bases. The CDR3 has 13 residues. V lost 6 bases to trimming and J lost 8 bases; unmatched junction nucleotides: 3. CDR1 and CDR2 (germline): MNHEY, SMNVEV (reference sequence). For the CDR3, the DNA is TGTGCCAGCAGGGGACAGGGGTGGGAAAAACTGTTTTTT. The encoded protein is CASRGQGWEKLFF.

This clonotype was seen a handful of times. CDR3 coding DNA: TGCAGCGTTGTGGAGGAACCGAACACTGAAGCTTTCTTT. It codes for CSVVEEPNTEAFF. The chain carries TRBV29-1 and TRBJ1-1; D not certain. From germline, CDR1 is SQVTM and CDR2 ANQGSEA. The ends were cut back, 4 bases at V and 1 base at J, with 10 bases in the middle. The CDR3 totals 13 residues.

This chain connects TRBV27 to TRBJ1-2; D gene unclear. Germline V gene lookup returns CDR1 MNHEY and CDR2 SMNVEV (reference sequence). The CDR3 is 11 residues long. With 6 bases removed from V and 4 bases from J, the gap between germline ends came to 6 bases. The CDR3 sequence: CASRGGYGYTF. The CDR3 DNA reads as TGTGCCAGCAGGGGAGGCTATGGCTACACCTTC.

V gene TRBV4-1 combines with J gene TRBJ2-2; TRBD2 is a possible D gene (5 bases). V lost 0 bases to trimming and J lost 1 base, with 12 bases between them. CDR3 length equals 17 residues. CDR1 and CDR2 from the germline V gene are MGHRA and YSYEKL. The CDR3 spells CASSQDWEGGNTGELFF. The CDR3 DNA is TGCGCCAGCAGCCAAGATTGGGAAGGAGGGAACACCGGGGAGCTGTTTTTT.

This clonotype was detected ten times or more. The chain is built from TRBV10-3 and TRBJ1-5; D not certain. Germline V CDR1 and CDR2: ENHRY, SYGVKD. The length of the CDR3 is 15 residues. V was cut by 2 bases and J by 0 bases, with 8 bases left in between. Here the CDR3 DNA reads TGTGCCATCAGTGAGGGGCCAGCTAGCAATCAGCCCCAGCATTTT. Protein sequence: CAISEGPASNQPQHF.

This clonotype appeared many times. The V call is TRBV6-1, the J call TRBJ2-7, with 10 bases aligning to TRBD1. The ends lost 1 base at V and 4 bases at J; junction bases unmatched: 1. Germline V gene lookup returns CDR1 MNHNS and CDR2 SASEGT. This CDR3 spans 14 amino acids. The CDR3 nucleotides are TGTGCCAGCAGTGAAGTGGGACAGGGGTACGAGCAGTACTTC. Residues: CASSEVGQGYEQYF.

The sample holds many counts of this clonotype. The rearrangement uses TRBV7-9 and TRBJ2-7; unclear D gene. The CDR3 is made up of 15 amino acids. Germline V gene lookup returns CDR1 SEHNR and CDR2 FQNEAQ (reference sequence). The germline V and J ends were trimmed by 1 base and 5 bases, with 15 bases remaining between them. CDR3 DNA: TGTGCCAGCAGCTTAGGGACCCCAGTGACTCACGAGCAGTACTTC. Translating it yields CASSLGTPVTHEQYF. Full variable domain (remainder filled in from reference TRBV7-9 and TRBJ2-7): DTGVSQNPRHKITKRGQNVTFRCDPISEHNRLYWYRQTLGQGPEFLTYFQNEAQLEKSRLLSDRFSAERPKGSFSTLEIQRTEQGDSAMYLCASSLGTPVTHEQYFGPGTRLTVT.

As to this clonotype: The junction departs from germline at one end; a sequencing error may be responsible. This chain uses TRBV7-3 with TRBJ2-1; D is unresolved. The length of the CDR3 is 11 residues. Germline values: CDR1 SGHTA, CDR2 FQGTGA. CDR3 region: CASATGNAQFF. CDR3 nucleotides: TGTGCCAGCGCGACGGGCAATGCGCAGTTCTTC.

This clonotype came up a few times. The chain has TRBV28 and TRBJ2-1; D tentatively fits TRBD1 or TRBD2 (6 bases each). CDR1 is MDHEN, CDR2 SYDVKM, per germline. The CDR3 runs 13 residues. V lost 10 bases and J lost 4, with 14 bases in between. CDR3 loop: CATHGGGYNEQFF. CDR3 nucleotide sequence: TGTGCCACCCATGGAGGGGGTTACAATGAGCAGTTCTTC. The full variable domain, completed using reference TRBV28 and TRBJ2-1, is DVKVTQSSRYLVKRTGEKVFLECVQDMDHENMFWYRQDPGLGLRLIYFSYDVKMKEKGDIPEGYSVSREKKERFSLILESASTNQTSMYLCATHGGGYNEQFFGPGTRLTVL.

In this sample, this clonotype turned up many times. The chain employs TRBV6-1 and TRBJ1-5; D unresolved. The V end was cut by 7 bases, the J end by 0 bases, with 10 bases between. Per germline, CDR1 MNHNS and CDR2 SASEGT. The CDR3 is 14 amino acids. As DNA, the CDR3 is TGTGCCAGCAACGGACCGTATAGCAATCAGCCCCAGCATTTT. Translating gives CASNGPYSNQPQHF.

At least ten counts were recorded for this clonotype. The CDR3 coding sequence is TGCAGCGTTGTGTTCGGACAGCCTTCCTACGAGCAGTACTTC. This encodes CSVVFGQPSYEQYF. V gene TRBV29-1 combines with J gene TRBJ2-7, with D maybe TRBD1 (6 bases). CDR1 and CDR2 (germline): SQVTM, ANQGSEA. This CDR3 region has 14 residues. V lost 4 bases to trimming and J lost 1 base, with 14 bases between them.

This sequence joins TRBV4-2 and TRBJ2-1; the D is unclear. CDR1 is LGHNA and CDR2 is YNFKEQ in the germline V gene. V gave up 0 bases and J gave up 7 bases, with 4 bases separating them. The CDR3 length is 12 residues. CDR3: CASSQDRNEQFF. CDR3 DNA: TGTGCCAGCAGCCAAGACCGGAATGAGCAGTTCTTC.